This TCR beta chain was retrieved from a study of blood T cell repertoires in COVID-19. The overall study: Material from acute and convalescent COVID-19 was sourced from the United States, Italy and Spain. From T cells, B-cell-depleted T cells, or PBMCs came the material, which was cDNA or gDNA.

There are a few counts of this clone. This CDR3 has 14 amino acids. Looked up from germline, CDR1 is MDHEN and CDR2 is SYDVKM. V was cut by 6 bases and J by 5 bases, with 16 bases left in between. As originally analysed: Amplifying reference gene primers gave estimates of nucleated cell counts. Sequencing used immunoSEQ multiplex PCR; TCRdb keeps in-frame clones, though not all of them. The V and J calls and clone size come from that table; D and trimming were worked out from the DNA. Of 220,000 or so clones in the sample, around 83% are singletons; the top ten hold approximately 2.6%. The V gene is TRBV28, the J gene TRBJ2-5; the D gene is possibly TRBD2 (6 bases). Material for sequencing was peripheral blood. This receptor was obtained from a man aged 50 or older who had recovered from COVID-19. The CDR3 nucleotides are TGTGCCAGCAGCCCCGTAGCGCGGGGCGAGACCCAGTACTTC. Its protein product is CASSPVARGETQYF.